The 16 T cell receptor beta chains below were found in one sample sequenced in a study of T-cell reconstitution after alpha-beta-depleted transplantation in children. The authors prepared the TCRbeta library with unique molecular identifiers. MiXCR, run by TCRdb on the PCR reads, gives a single entry per CDR3 protein. There are 700,000 to 950,000 distinct CDR3 sequences in the sample; roughly 15% occur only once, and 5% lies in the top ten. The sample in question was PBMCs, mostly from graft donor cells, obtained 360 days after TCRalphabeta/CD19-depleted stem cell transplant. These TCRs come from a male patient between 10 and 17 years old who had a stem cell transplant for acute lymphoblastic leukemia, so the T cells may come from the graft donor.

This chain connects TRBV6-5 to TRBJ1-2, with 7 bases fitting TRBD1. V shed 3 bases, J shed 5 bases, and the junction held 6 bases outside the gene matches. This CDR3 comprises 14 residues. CDR1 and CDR2 from the germline V gene are MNHEY and SVGAGI. As DNA, the CDR3 is TGTGCCAGCAGTTATGCCAGGGGGAAGTATGGCTACACCTTC. This gives the protein CASSYARGKYGYTF.

This clonotype was counted a few times. The J gene is TRBJ1-1, the V gene TRBV5-1; D is perhaps TRBD1 (5 bases). Germline V lookup: CDR1 SGHRS, CDR2 YFSETQ. V shed 5 bases and J shed 7 bases, with 21 bases lying between them. The CDR3 extends over 15 amino acids. CDR3 residues: CASSPSPGPVSEAFF. DNA of the CDR3: TGCGCCAGCAGTCCTAGCCCAGGGCCTGTCAGTGAAGCTTTCTTT.

This clonotype was detected a few times. V usage is TRBV7-9 and J usage is TRBJ2-5; 7 bases are a match to TRBD2. The CDR3 is made up of 16 amino acids. Trimming cost V 2 bases and J 5 bases; bases outside gene matches: 11. In germline, CDR1 is SEHNR, CDR2 FQNEAQ (reference sequence). Written as DNA, the CDR3 is TGTGCCAGCAGCTTATTAGGAGGGAGGGCCCGTGAGACCCAGTACTTC. Its translation: CASSLLGGRARETQYF. Full variable domain (outside the CDR3, taken from reference TRBV7-9 and TRBJ2-5): DTGVSQNPRHKITKRGQNVTFRCDPISEHNRLYWYRQTLGQGPEFLTYFQNEAQLEKSRLLSDRFSAERPKGSFSTLEIQRTEQGDSAMYLCASSLLGGRARETQYFGPGTRLLVL.

Only a few counts were recorded for this clonotype. The chain links TRBV4-2 to TRBJ2-7; TRBD2 matches at 9 bases. CDR3 length equals 16 residues. Trimming took 2 bases from V and 4 from J; bases not matched to a gene: 9. Germline V gives CDR1 LGHNA, CDR2 YNFKEQ. The CDR3 sequence is CASSQQAGGAPYEQYF. The CDR3 DNA follows: TGTGCCAGCAGCCAACAAGCGGGAGGCGCACCGTACGAGCAGTACTTC.

There are many counts of this clonotype. The chain links TRBV27 to TRBJ2-2; tentative D call: TRBD2 (6 bases). Between the trimmed V and J ends, which lost 6 bases and 5 bases, there was a span of 19 bases. CDR3 length: 16 residues. CDR1 and CDR2 (germline): MNHEY, SMNVEV (reference sequence). The CDR3 DNA is TGTGCCAGCAGCAATGGGTTGGGGGAGGTGACCGGGGAGCTGTTTTTT. Translating it yields CASSNGLGEVTGELFF.

The chain combines TRBV10-3 with TRBJ2-7; D is unclear. Germline lookup yields CDR1 ENHRY and CDR2 SYGVKD. V was shortened by 4 bases and J by 0 bases, with 16 bases between the two germline ends. This CDR3 comprises 16 residues. This chain's CDR3 is CAISGVQRASSYEQYF. CDR3 nucleotides: TGTGCCATCAGTGGGGTACAAAGAGCAAGCTCCTACGAGCAGTACTTC.

This clonotype was found many times. This rearrangement joins TRBV29-1 to TRBJ2-2; 7 bases fit TRBD1. V shed 3 bases and J 0 bases; nucleotides not matched to a gene: 4. The germline V gene encodes CDR1 SQVTM and CDR2 ANQGSEA. This CDR3 contains 15 residues. CDR3 coding DNA: TGCAGCGTTGAGGGGACAGAGGCGAACACCGGGGAGCTGTTTTTT. Residues: CSVEGTEANTGELFF.

CDR3 sequence: CASSDGTGLSSYNEQFF. CDR3 DNA sequence: TGTGCCAGCAGCGACGGGACAGGCTTGAGCTCCTACAATGAGCAGTTCTTC. This rearrangement joins TRBV14 to TRBJ2-1; 8 nucleotides align to TRBD1. V lost 5 bases and J lost 0; bases outside the gene matches: 9. Germline assignment: CDR1 SGHDN and CDR2 FVKESK. The CDR3 runs to 17 residues.

The chain is built from TRBV20-1 and TRBJ1-1; maybe TRBD1 (6 bases). Germline V gives CDR1 DFQATT, CDR2 SNEGSKA (reference sequence). CDR3 length: 16 residues. The germline V and J ends were trimmed by 0 bases and 3 bases, with 17 bases remaining between them. The CDR3 sequence: CSARETGQLTDTEAFF. DNA for the CDR3: TGCAGTGCTAGAGAGACGGGACAACTCACGGACACTGAAGCTTTCTTT.

This clonotype has more than one count but fewer than ten. This sequence joins TRBV28 and TRBJ1-4, with 7 bases aligning to TRBD1. Looked up from germline, CDR1 is MDHEN and CDR2 is SYDVKM. J was trimmed by 5 bases and V by 3 bases; bases with no gene match: 6. The CDR3 extends over 15 amino acids. CDR3 coding DNA: TGTGCCAGCAGTTTTCCCGGGACAGAGAATGAAAAACTGTTTTTT. Protein product: CASSFPGTENEKLFF.

The V call is TRBV23-1, the J call TRBJ2-5; TRBD1 agrees at 7 bases. TRBV23-1 has ORF status, its function being uncertain. Losses at the gene ends were 8 bases for V and 4 bases for J; bases not matched to a gene: 7. The CDR3 is 13 amino acids. The CDR3 nucleotides read TGCGCCAGCCCTCGACAGGGACGAGAGACCCAGTACTTC. Translation gives CASPRQGRETQYF.

This clonotype was detected a few times. The rearrangement joins TRBV28 to TRBJ1-1; no clear D. Germline assignment: CDR1 MDHEN and CDR2 SYDVKM. The CDR3 runs to 15 residues. V was cut by 8 bases and J by 1 base, with 17 bases left in between. The CDR3 loop is CASALPRSQNTEAFF. The CDR3 region has the DNA TGTGCCAGCGCCCTCCCCCGCAGTCAGAACACTGAAGCTTTCTTT.

Only a few counts were recorded for this clonotype. V gene TRBV9 combines with J gene TRBJ2-1, with a weak D call TRBD2 (5 bases). Germline CDR1 SGDLS, CDR2 YYNGEE. V dropped 0 bases and J dropped 0 bases, with 13 bases sitting between them. The CDR3 length is 17 residues. CDR3 in DNA: TGTGCCAGCAGCGTAGATGGAGGCGGGTACTCCTACAATGAGCAGTTCTTC. It is translated as CASSVDGGGYSYNEQFF.

The chain recombines TRBV3-1 with TRBJ2-7; tentative D call: TRBD1 (6 bases). V dropped 1 base and J dropped 1 base, with 11 bases sitting between them. In germline, CDR1 is LGHDT, CDR2 YNNKEL (reference sequence). The CDR3 is 15 amino acids. CDR3 residues: CASSQGHRVSYEQYF. The CDR3 nucleotides are TGTGCCAGCAGCCAAGGCCACAGGGTTTCCTACGAGCAGTACTTC.

This clonotype was seen more than once but under ten times. J is TRBJ2-5 and V is TRBV11-2; D is unresolved. Germline V gene lookup returns CDR1 SGHAT and CDR2 FQNNGV. The CDR3 runs 15 residues. Trimming shortened V by 2 bases and J by 7 bases, and 17 bases separated the two germline ends. The CDR3 here is CASSLPYRRQMTQYF. The DNA of the CDR3 is TGTGCCAGCAGCTTACCATACCGCCGCCAGATGACCCAGTACTTC. Combining the CDR3 with reference TRBV11-2 and TRBJ2-5 gives the whole variable domain EAGVAQSPRYKIIEKRQSVAFWCNPISGHATLYWYQQILGQGPKLLIQFQNNGVVDDSQLPKDRFSAERLKGVDSTLKIQPAKLEDSAVYLCASSLPYRRQMTQYFGPGTRLLVL.

The chain combines TRBV20-1 with TRBJ2-1; TRBD2 agrees at 12 bases. This CDR3 region has 20 residues. From germline, CDR1 is DFQATT and CDR2 SNEGSKA (reference sequence). V was pared by 5 bases and J by 1 base, with 18 bases of the junction left unmatched. In DNA form, the CDR3 reads TGCAGTGCTGGATACCCTAGCGGGAGGGCCTGGAAAGAATCCTACAATGAGCAGTTCTTC. Its translation: CSAGYPSGRAWKESYNEQFF.